This T cell receptor beta chain was identified during a study of blood T cell repertoires in COVID-19. Background on the study: COVID-19 samples collected from the United States, Italy and Spain covered acute and convalescent phases.

Data came from immunoSEQ multiplex PCR; TCRdb stores just in-frame clones and leaves some out. The sample yields under 25,000 clones, roughly nine tenths seen once. Looked up from germline, CDR1 is SGHAT and CDR2 is FQNNGV. This CDR3 comprises 15 residues. The trim removed 4 bases at V and 5 bases at J, leaving 10 bases unmatched. This rearrangement joins TRBV11-2 to TRBJ2-5, with 7 bases that match TRBD1. Input material: peripheral blood. This TCR was sampled from a human donor with active COVID-19. The donor label of this sample is uncertain. The DNA for the CDR3 is TGTGCCAGCAGCTGGGACAGATCACCAGGCGAGACCCAGTACTTC. Translating gives CASSWDRSPGETQYF.